These 21 T cell receptor beta chains share one sample of origin, sequenced in a study of blood T cell repertoires in COVID-19. This table comes from immunoSEQ multiplex PCR, and its TCRdb copy is limited to in-frame clones, with some not included. The table has tens of thousands of clones, roughly four fifths seen once. The sample taken for sequencing was peripheral blood. The receptors were sampled from a woman aged 55-70 years with acute or convalescent COVID-19.

This clone was found a few times. This chain links TRBV7-2 with TRBJ1-5, with TRBD1 matching over 10 bases. Germline assignment: CDR1 SGHTA and CDR2 FQGNSA. J lost 7 bases, V lost 6 bases, and 12 bases had no gene match. CDR3 length: 16 amino acids. CDR3 nucleotides: TGTGCCAGCAGTCTCCTATATGGGACAGGGGAGCAGCCCCAGCATTTT. Translated, it gives CASSLLYGTGEQPQHF.

This chain connects TRBV28 to TRBJ1-2; TRBD1 matches 9 bases. Germline V gives CDR1 MDHEN, CDR2 SYDVKM. Trimming cost V 5 bases and J 4 bases; bases outside gene matches: 5. The CDR3 is made up of 14 amino acids. For the CDR3, the DNA is TGTGCCAGCAGTGAACAGGGGGCTGGCTATGGCTACACCTTC. Translated: CASSEQGAGYGYTF.

This clone has more than one count but fewer than ten. The chain has TRBV10-2 and TRBJ1-4, with 7 bases matching TRBD1. V gave up 6 bases and J gave up 6 bases; unmatched junction bases: 7. The CDR3 is 14 residues long. Germline-derived CDR1 and CDR2 are WSHSY and SAAADI. The CDR3 is CASRSGTADEKLFF. As DNA, the CDR3 is TGCGCCAGCAGATCCGGGACAGCAGATGAAAAACTGTTTTTT.

This clone has just one count. The rearrangement uses TRBV14 and TRBJ1-1; a possible D gene is TRBD1 (5 bases). Trimming took off 2 bases at V and 0 bases at J, with 22 bases between the two ends. The CDR3 loop spans 19 amino acids. Germline loops: CDR1 SGHDN, CDR2 FVKESK. CDR3 sequence: CASSQLKPGAGNMNTEAFF. The CDR3 DNA follows: TGTGCCAGCAGCCAATTGAAACCTGGGGCAGGGAACATGAACACTGAAGCTTTCTTT.

The chain links TRBV19 to TRBJ1-4; 10 bases line up with TRBD1. Trimming took 10 bases from V and 6 from J; bases not matched to a gene: 11. Germline lookup yields CDR1 LNHDA and CDR2 SQIVND (reference sequence). The CDR3 sequence is 15 residues long. The CDR3 loop reads CATNPRGQGYEKLFF. The CDR3 region has the DNA TGTGCCACCAACCCCCGGGGACAGGGGTATGAAAAACTGTTTTTT.

This chain links TRBV30 with TRBJ1-2, with 9 bases identical to TRBD1. CDR3 length equals 13 residues. Germline assignment: CDR1 GTSNPN and CDR2 SVGIG (reference sequence). Losses at the gene ends were 3 bases for V and 8 bases for J; bases not matched to a gene: 7. CDR3 sequence: CAWSQHRGLGYTF. The CDR3 region has the DNA TGTGCCTGGAGCCAACACAGGGGGCTGGGCTACACCTTC. The full variable domain, with the rest looked up from reference TRBV30 and TRBJ1-2, is SQTIHQWPATLVQPVGSPLSLECTVEGTSNPNLYWYRQAAGRGLQLLFYSVGIGQISSEVPQNLSASRPQDRQFILSSKKLLLSDSGFYLCAWSQHRGLGYTFGSGTRLTVV.

The chain is built from TRBV3-1 (or the pseudogene TRBV3-2) and TRBJ2-6; perhaps TRBD1 as D (6 bases). This CDR3 has 14 amino acids. Looked up from germline, CDR1 is LGHDT and CDR2 is YNNKEL (reference sequence). V was clipped by 6 bases and J by 0 bases, with 6 bases between them. Here the CDR3 DNA reads TGTGCCAGCAGAGGGGGCTCTGGGGCCAACGTCCTGACTTTC. Amino acids: CASRGGSGANVLTF.

This chain connects TRBV18 to TRBJ2-1, with D possibly matching TRBD2 (6 bases). Germline loops: CDR1 KGHSH, CDR2 LQKENI. V was pared by 6 bases and J by 8 bases, with 14 bases between. The CDR3 runs 13 residues. Here the CDR3 reads CASSPGTGDEQFF. The CDR3 DNA reads as TGTGCCAGCTCCCCCGGGACTGGGGATGAGCAGTTCTTC.

This chain uses TRBV6-6 with TRBJ1-1; D not resolved. Deletions cut 7 bases from V and 6 bases from J, with 15 bases between. The CDR3 contains 13 residues. The germline V gene encodes CDR1 MNHNY and CDR2 SVGAGI (reference sequence). The CDR3 is CASTSGVWAEAFF. CDR3 DNA: TGTGCCAGCACCTCGGGAGTTTGGGCTGAAGCTTTCTTT.

The V gene is TRBV6-5, the J gene TRBJ2-3; weak D call: TRBD1 (6 bases). The germline V and J ends were trimmed by 4 bases and 2 bases, with 13 bases remaining between them. There are 15 residues in the CDR3. CDR1 is MNHEY, CDR2 SVGAGI, per germline. The CDR3 region is CASSLGQLYTDTQYF. DNA of the CDR3: TGTGCCAGCAGTTTGGGACAACTCTACACAGATACGCAGTATTTT.

The V and J genes are TRBV14 and TRBJ2-3; TRBD1 might be the D (5 bases). This CDR3 is 14 amino acids long. Trimming left V 3 bases short and J 2 bases short, with 9 bases between. The germline V gene has CDR1 SGHDN and CDR2 FVKESK. For the CDR3, the DNA is TGTGCCAGCAGCCAGGCGACAGTCACAGATACGCAGTATTTT. Translating it yields CASSQATVTDTQYF.

This rearrangement joins TRBV7-9 to TRBJ1-6; D ambiguous. Germline CDR1 reads SEHNR; CDR2 reads FQNEAQ (reference sequence). V was shortened by 5 bases and J by 5 bases, with 13 bases between the two germline ends. The CDR3 sequence is 15 residues long. CDR3 in amino acids: CASSPVTGNNSPLHF. The CDR3 bases are TGTGCCAGCAGCCCTGTTACGGGGAATAATTCACCCCTCCACTTT.

For the CDR3, the DNA is TGTGCCAGCGGACTAGGAACAGGACCAAACAATGAGCAGTTCTTC. Its protein product is CASGLGTGPNNEQFF. The chain links TRBV7-2 to TRBJ2-1; the match to TRBD2 covers 7 bases. Germline assignment: CDR1 SGHTA and CDR2 FQGNSA. This CDR3 has 15 residues. The V segment lost 8 bases and the J segment 5 bases; nucleotides outside the gene matches: 12. The complete variable domain, with remaining parts taken from reference TRBV7-2 and TRBJ2-1, reads GAGVSQSPSNKVTEKGKDVELRCDPISGHTALYWYRQSLGQGLEFLIYFQGNSAPDKSGLPSDRFSAERTGGSVSTLTIQRTQQEDSAVYLCASGLGTGPNNEQFFGPGTRLTVL.

V and J are TRBV4-1 and TRBJ2-2; D is perhaps TRBD1 (5 bases). The CDR3 spans 15 residues. The germline V gene encodes CDR1 MGHRA and CDR2 YSYEKL. V was clipped by 2 bases and J by 4 bases, with 11 bases between them. CDR3 protein: CASSQPEDITGELFF. Here the CDR3 DNA reads TGCGCCAGCAGCCAACCTGAGGACATCACCGGGGAGCTGTTTTTT.

V usage is TRBV7-9 and J usage is TRBJ2-2; D gene unclear. The CDR3 loop spans 12 amino acids. V was pared by 5 bases and J by 5 bases, with 6 bases between. CDR1 and CDR2 (germline): SEHNR, FQNEAQ (reference sequence). The CDR3 here is CASSPSTGELFF. CDR3 DNA sequence: TGTGCCAGCAGCCCGTCGACCGGGGAGCTGTTTTTT.

The chain recombines TRBV3-1 (or the pseudogene TRBV3-2) with TRBJ2-3, with D maybe TRBD2 (6 bases). CDR1 and CDR2 from the germline V gene are LGHDT and YNNKEL (reference sequence). The CDR3 extends over 15 amino acids. The ends were cut back, 3 bases at V and 2 bases at J, with 12 bases in the middle. The CDR3 DNA reads as TGTGCCAGCAGCCATGGCGGGGTGTCCACAGATACGCAGTATTTT. This gives the protein CASSHGGVSTDTQYF.

V gene TRBV27 combines with J gene TRBJ1-1; no clear D gene. CDR3 length: 14 amino acids. V was shortened by 11 bases and J by 0 bases, with 16 bases between the two germline ends. CDR1 is MNHEY, CDR2 SMNVEV, per germline (reference sequence). CDR3 amino acids: CAGLLRVLNTEAFF. The CDR3 nucleotides read TGTGCCGGGCTCCTGCGGGTTCTGAACACTGAAGCTTTCTTT.

This rearrangement joins TRBV6-5 to TRBJ1-2; perhaps TRBD1 as D (6 bases). Trimming took off 4 bases at V and 8 bases at J, with 17 bases between the two ends. The CDR3 has 14 residues. Germline CDR1 MNHEY, CDR2 SVGAGI. CDR3 DNA: TGTGCCAGCAGTTGGGACACCTCACTTAAAGGCTACACCTTC. It translates to CASSWDTSLKGYTF.

This sequence joins TRBV6-1 and TRBJ2-7; 7 nucleotides line up with TRBD2. The V gene's germline CDR1 is MNHNS and CDR2 SASEGT. The junction had 4 bases not matched to a gene; V was cut back by 1 base and J by 1 base. The CDR3 runs to 15 residues. The CDR3 spells CASSEGPSGSYEQYF. The DNA of the CDR3 is TGTGCCAGCAGTGAAGGCCCTAGCGGTTCCTACGAGCAGTACTTC.

This rearrangement joins TRBV10-2 to TRBJ2-2; 9 bases agree with TRBD2. The J segment lost 3 bases and the V segment lost 4 bases, leaving 3 bases of the junction unmatched. CDR1 and CDR2 from the germline V gene are WSHSY and SAAADI. This CDR3 has 15 amino acids. The CDR3 coding sequence is TGCGCCAGCAGTGTAGCTAGCGGGGACACCGGGGAGCTGTTTTTT. Translating gives CASSVASGDTGELFF.

The chain combines TRBV6-5 with TRBJ2-1; D perhaps matches TRBD1 (5 bases). Trimming shortened V by 7 bases and J by 4 bases, and 5 bases separated the two germline ends. The CDR3 totals 11 residues. Germline V gene lookup returns CDR1 MNHEY and CDR2 SVGAGI. CDR3 in amino acids: CASTGYNEQFF. The CDR3 DNA sequence: TGTGCCAGCACAGGGTACAATGAGCAGTTCTTC.